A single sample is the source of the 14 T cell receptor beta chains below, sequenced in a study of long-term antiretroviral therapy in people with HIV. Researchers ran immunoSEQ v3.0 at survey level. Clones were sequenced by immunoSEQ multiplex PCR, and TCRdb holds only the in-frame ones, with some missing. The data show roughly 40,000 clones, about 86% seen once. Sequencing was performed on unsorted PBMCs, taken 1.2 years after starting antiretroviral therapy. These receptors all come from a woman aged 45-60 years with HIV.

The CDR3 reads CASSPLQGGGYTF. The CDR3 nucleotides read TGTGCCAGCAGCCCCCTTCAGGGCGGCGGCTACACCTTC. This sequence joins TRBV7-9 and TRBJ1-2; weak D call: TRBD1 (5 bases). Trimming left V 5 bases short and J 8 bases short, with 15 bases between. Germline assignment: CDR1 SEHNR and CDR2 FQNEAQ (reference sequence). This CDR3 spans 13 amino acids.

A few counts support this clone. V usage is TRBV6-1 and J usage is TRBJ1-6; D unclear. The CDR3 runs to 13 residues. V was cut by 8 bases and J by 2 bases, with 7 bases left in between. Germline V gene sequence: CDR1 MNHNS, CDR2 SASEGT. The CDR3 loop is CASYIAYNSPLHF. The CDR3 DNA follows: TGTGCCAGCTATATCGCCTATAATTCACCCCTCCACTTT.

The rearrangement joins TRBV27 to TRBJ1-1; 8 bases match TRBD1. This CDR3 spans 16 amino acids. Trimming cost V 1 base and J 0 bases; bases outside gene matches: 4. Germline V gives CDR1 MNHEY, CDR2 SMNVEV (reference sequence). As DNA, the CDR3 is TGTGCCAGCAGTTTATACTCAGGGGGCATGAACACTGAAGCTTTCTTT. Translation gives CASSLYSGGMNTEAFF.

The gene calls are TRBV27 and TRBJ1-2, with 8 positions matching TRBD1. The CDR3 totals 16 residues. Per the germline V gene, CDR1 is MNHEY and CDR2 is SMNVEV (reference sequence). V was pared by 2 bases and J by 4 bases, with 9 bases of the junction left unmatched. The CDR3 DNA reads TGTGCCAGCAGTTTAGCCTCCTCAGACAGGGGCTATGGCTACACCTTC. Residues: CASSLASSDRGYGYTF.

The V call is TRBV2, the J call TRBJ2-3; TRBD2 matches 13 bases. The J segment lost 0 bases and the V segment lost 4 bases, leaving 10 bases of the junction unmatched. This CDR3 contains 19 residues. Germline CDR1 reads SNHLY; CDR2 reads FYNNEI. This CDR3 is CASSGSGTSGAPSTDTQYF. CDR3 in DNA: TGTGCCAGCAGTGGATCCGGGACTAGCGGGGCACCTAGCACAGATACGCAGTATTTT. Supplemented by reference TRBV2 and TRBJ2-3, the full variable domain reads EPEVTQTPSHQVTQMGQEVILRCVPISNHLYFYWYRQILGQKVEFLVSFYNNEISEKSEIFDDQFSVERPDGSNFTLKIRSTKLEDSAMYFCASSGSGTSGAPSTDTQYFGPGTRLTVL.

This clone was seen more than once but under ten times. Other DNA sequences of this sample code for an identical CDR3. CDR3: CASRTGNSPLHF. The CDR3 DNA is TGTGCCAGCAGGACCGGGAATTCACCCCTCCACTTT. The chain employs TRBV9 and TRBJ1-6; D not resolved. Germline CDR1 SGDLS, CDR2 YYNGEE. Trimming removed 5 bases from V and 7 bases from J, with 7 bases in between. The CDR3 spans 12 residues.

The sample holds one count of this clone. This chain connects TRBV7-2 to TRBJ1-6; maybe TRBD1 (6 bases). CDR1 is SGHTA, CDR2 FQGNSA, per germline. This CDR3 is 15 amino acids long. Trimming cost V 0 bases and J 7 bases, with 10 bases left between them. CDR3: CASSLATGSNSPLHF. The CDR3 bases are TGTGCCAGCAGCTTAGCGACAGGCTCAAATTCACCCCTCCACTTT.

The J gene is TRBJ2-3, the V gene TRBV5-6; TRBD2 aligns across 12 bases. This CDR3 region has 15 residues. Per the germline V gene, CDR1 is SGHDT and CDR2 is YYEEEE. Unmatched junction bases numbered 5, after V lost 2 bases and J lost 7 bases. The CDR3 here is CASSFGTSGSNTQYF. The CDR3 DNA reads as TGTGCCAGCAGCTTTGGGACTAGCGGGTCGAATACGCAGTATTTT.

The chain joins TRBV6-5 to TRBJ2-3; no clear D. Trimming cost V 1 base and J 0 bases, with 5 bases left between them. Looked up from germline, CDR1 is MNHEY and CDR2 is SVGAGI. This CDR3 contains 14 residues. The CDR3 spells CASSYYRSTDTQYF. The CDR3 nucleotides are TGTGCCAGCAGTTACTATCGGAGCACAGATACGCAGTATTTT.

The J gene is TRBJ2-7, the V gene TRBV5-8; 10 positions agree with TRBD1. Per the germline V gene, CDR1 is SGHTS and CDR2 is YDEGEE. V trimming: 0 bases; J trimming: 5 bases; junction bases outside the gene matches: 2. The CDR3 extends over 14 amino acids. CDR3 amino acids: CASSLDGTGDEQYF. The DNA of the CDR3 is TGTGCCAGCAGCTTGGATGGGACAGGGGACGAGCAGTACTTC.

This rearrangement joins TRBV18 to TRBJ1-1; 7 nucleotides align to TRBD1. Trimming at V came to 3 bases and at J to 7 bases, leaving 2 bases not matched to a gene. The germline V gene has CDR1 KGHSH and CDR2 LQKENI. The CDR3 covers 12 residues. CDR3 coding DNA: TGTGCCAGCTCACCTGACAGGGTTGAAGCTTTCTTT. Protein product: CASSPDRVEAFF.

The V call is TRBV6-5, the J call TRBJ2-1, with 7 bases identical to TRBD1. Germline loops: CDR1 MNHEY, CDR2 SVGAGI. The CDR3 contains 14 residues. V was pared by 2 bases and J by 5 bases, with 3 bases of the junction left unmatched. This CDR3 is CASSYGTANNEQFF. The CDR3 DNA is TGTGCCAGCAGTTACGGGACAGCCAACAATGAGCAGTTCTTC.

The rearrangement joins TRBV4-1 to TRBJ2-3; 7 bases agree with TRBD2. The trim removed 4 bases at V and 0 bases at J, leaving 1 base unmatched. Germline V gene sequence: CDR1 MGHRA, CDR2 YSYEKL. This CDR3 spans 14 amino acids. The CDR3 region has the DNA TGCGCCAGCAGCCTTAGCGGGAGCACAGATACGCAGTATTTT. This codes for CASSLSGSTDTQYF.

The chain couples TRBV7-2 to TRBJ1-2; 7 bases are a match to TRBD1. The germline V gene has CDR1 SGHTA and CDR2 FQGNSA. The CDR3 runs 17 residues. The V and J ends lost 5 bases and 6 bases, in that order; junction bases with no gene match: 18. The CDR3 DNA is TGTGCCAGCAGCCCTCTTTCGCGGGACAGAAAGTGGGATGGCTACACCTTC. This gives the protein CASSPLSRDRKWDGYTF.